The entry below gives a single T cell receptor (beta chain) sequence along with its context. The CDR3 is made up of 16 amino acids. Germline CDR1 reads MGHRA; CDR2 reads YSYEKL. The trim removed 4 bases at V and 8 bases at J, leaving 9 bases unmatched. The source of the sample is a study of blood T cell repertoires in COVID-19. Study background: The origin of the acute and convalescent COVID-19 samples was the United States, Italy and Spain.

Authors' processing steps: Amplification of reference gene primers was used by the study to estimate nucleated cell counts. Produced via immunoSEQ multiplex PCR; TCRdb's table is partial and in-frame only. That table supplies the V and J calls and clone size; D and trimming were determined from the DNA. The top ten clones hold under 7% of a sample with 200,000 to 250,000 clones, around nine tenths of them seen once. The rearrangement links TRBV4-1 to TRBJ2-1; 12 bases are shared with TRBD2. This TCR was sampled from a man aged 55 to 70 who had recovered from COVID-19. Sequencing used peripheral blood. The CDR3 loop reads CASSLRSSGGADEQFF. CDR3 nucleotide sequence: TGCGCCAGCAGCCTCAGGTCTAGCGGGGGGGCTGATGAGCAGTTCTTC.